This T cell receptor beta chain appears in the sequencing data of a study of post-analysis software for immune sequencing data. About this clonotype: Its antigen remains unidentified.

The study's findings and limits: Elevated frequency relative to controls characterized four to six TRBV segments in patients, TRBV5-6, TRBV5-1 and TRBV20-1 among them. Those with multiple sclerosis, the patient group, showed significantly lower normalized Chao1 diversity than controls. Same-batch preparations were strongly co-clustered by F measure.

The ends were cut back, 7 bases at V and 10 bases at J, with 14 bases in the middle. The CDR3 loop spans 12 amino acids. The germline V gene encodes CDR1 MDHEN and CDR2 SYDVKM. TCR beta libraries were prepared from cDNA with unique molecular identifiers. TCRdb reprocessed the PCR reads via MiXCR and lists one record per CDR3 protein. This table holds about 560,000 distinct CDR3 sequences, 44% found once. Input material: blood. The V and J genes are TRBV28 and TRBJ2-1, with D hard to call. This receptor was obtained from a girl aged 10-17 years with multiple sclerosis. CDR3 coding DNA: TGTGCCAGCACCAAACCGTCCGAGGAGCAGTTCTTC. As protein: CASTKPSEEQFF.